This TCR beta chain emerged from a study of T-cell memory formation after mild COVID-19. Study outcomes and limitations: The authors did not confirm SARS-CoV-2 specificity of second-wave clones peaking day 37.

Of note for this clonotype: Its antigen is unknown.

From germline, CDR1 is LGHNA and CDR2 YNFKEQ. CDR3 length: 14 amino acids. Trimming took off 0 bases at V and 1 base at J, with 6 bases between the two ends. TCRdb used MiXCR to reprocess the 5' RACE reads, holding one entry per CDR3 protein. Here the sample spans about half a million distinct CDR3 sequences, about 20% being singletons. The V gene is TRBV4-2, the J gene TRBJ1-1; D is ambiguous. What was sequenced was PBMCs or a T cell subset sorted from them (not recorded which). The sequence came from an adult woman who had mild COVID-19 (a few samples of this study predate the infection). Cell type and time point are not known. DNA of the CDR3: TGTGCCAGCAGCCAAGATCATACGAACACTGAAGCTTTCTTT. Its protein product is CASSQDHTNTEAFF.